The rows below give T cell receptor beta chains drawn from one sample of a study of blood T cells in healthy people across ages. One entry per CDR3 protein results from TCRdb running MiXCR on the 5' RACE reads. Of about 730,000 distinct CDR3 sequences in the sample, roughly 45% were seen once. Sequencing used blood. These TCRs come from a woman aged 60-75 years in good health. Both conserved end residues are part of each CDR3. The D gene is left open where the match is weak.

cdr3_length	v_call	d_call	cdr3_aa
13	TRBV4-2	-	CASSQVRGDGYTF
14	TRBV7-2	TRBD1	CASSEQGAKNIQYF
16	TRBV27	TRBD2	CASSFAAGRGQETQYF
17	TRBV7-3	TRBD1	CASSSHPPSGQVNEQFF
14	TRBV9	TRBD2	CASSSGGAQETQYF
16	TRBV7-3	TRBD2	CASSRTSGRQGETQYF
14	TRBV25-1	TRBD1	CASSDQDRAYEQYF
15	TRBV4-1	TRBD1	CASSRGPGGSYEQFF
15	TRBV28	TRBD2	CASSITSGGAHEQFF
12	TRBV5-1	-	CASSLVRHTQYF
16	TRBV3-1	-	CASSPQSPAVSDTQYF
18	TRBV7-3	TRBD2	CASSLSLAGGLYPDTQYF
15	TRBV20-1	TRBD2	CSAREAGVVEETQYF
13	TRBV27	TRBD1	CASSLGQGETQYF
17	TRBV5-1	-	CASSWTALSSGANVLTF
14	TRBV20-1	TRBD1	CSAREGQVNSPLHF
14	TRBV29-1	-	CSVDSGLNTGELFF
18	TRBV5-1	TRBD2	CASSPTGLAGGPYNEQFF
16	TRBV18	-	CASSLNQQSSSHEQYF
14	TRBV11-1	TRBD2	CACSPELAGIKQFF
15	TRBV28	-	CASQSGGPYQETQYF
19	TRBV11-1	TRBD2	CASSRLGSGGQRHYNEQFF
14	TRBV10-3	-	CAPRRNSGANVLTF
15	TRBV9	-	CASSVASQPTDTQYF
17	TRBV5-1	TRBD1	CASSLLGQGSRTDTQYF
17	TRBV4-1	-	CASSQGLRGGASYGYTF
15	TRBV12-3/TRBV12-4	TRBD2	CASRGLAGLTDTQYF
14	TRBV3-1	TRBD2	CAASREGQADTQYF
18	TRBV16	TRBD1	CASSRDRGIELGNQPQHF
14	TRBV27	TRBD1	CASRPGQVSYEQYF
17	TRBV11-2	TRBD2	CASSLDLAGLAKNIQYF
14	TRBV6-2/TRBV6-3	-	CATWFDRRITEAFF
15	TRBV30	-	CAWSVKFRGNYGYTF
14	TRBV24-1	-	CATSDFRADNEQFF
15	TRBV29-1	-	CSVGEGPGSYNEQFF
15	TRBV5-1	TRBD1	CASSPGTGRENEQFF
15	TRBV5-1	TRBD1	CASSHRTGGLETQYF
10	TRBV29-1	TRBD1	CSGQGTEQFF
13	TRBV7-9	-	CASKRGETDTQYF
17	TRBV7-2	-	CASSPTDRGAIWETQYF
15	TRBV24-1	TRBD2	CATTSGRAGTDTQYF
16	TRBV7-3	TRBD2	CASSSKTSGGRNEQFF
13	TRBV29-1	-	CSVDRGSTDTQYF
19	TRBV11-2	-	CASSQGGRGVRTIQETQYF
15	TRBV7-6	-	CASSSRGIRGQPQHF
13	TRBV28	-	CASSPTRNYGYTF
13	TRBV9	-	CASSVEWGTEAFF
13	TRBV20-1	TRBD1	CSVLTGPSYEQYF
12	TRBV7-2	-	CASSPYRVGYTF
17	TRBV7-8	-	CASSPRGSRTSTDTQYF
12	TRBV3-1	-	CASSHEYGEQYF
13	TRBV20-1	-	CSARRGEGETQYF
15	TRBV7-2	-	CASSTAHIQDYGYTF
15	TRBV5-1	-	CASSDDWGGTDTQYF
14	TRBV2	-	CASSEGLGVYGYTF
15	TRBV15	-	CATSDSRGARDTQYF
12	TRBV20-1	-	CSAVAGDQPQHF
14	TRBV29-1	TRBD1	CSVEGRGLAGELFF
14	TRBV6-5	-	CASSYRPDGYEQYF